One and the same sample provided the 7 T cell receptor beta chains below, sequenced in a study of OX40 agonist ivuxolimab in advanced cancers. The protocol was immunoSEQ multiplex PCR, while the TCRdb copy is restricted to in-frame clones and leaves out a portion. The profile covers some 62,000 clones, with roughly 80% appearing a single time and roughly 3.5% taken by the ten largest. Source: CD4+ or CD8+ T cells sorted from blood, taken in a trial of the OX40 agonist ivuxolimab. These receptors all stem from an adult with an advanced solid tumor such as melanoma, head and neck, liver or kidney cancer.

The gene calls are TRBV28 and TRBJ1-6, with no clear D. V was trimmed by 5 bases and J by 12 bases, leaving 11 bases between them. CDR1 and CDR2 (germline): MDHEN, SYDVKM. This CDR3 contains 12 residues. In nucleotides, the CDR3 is TGTGCCAGCAGTCAGATCCCTGGACCCCTCCACTTT. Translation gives CASSQIPGPLHF.

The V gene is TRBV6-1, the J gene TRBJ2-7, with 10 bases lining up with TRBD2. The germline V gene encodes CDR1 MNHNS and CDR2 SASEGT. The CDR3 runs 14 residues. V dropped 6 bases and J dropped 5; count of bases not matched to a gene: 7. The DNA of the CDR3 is TGTGCCAGCAGGAGAAGTCTAGCGGGAGACGAGCAGTACTTC. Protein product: CASRRSLAGDEQYF.

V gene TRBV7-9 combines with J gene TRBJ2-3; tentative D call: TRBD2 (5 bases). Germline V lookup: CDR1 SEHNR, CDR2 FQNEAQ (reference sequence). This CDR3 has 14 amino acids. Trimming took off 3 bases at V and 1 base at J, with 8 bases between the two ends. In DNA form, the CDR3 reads TGTGCCAGCAGCTTTGATAGCGGCACAGATACGCAGTATTTT. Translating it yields CASSFDSGTDTQYF.

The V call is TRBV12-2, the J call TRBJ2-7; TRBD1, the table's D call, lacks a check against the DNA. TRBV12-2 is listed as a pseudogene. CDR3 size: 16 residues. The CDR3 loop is CASRLDETGVFHEQYF. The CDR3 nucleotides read TGTGCAAGTCGCTTAGACGAGACAGGGGTTTTTCACGAGCAGTACTTC.

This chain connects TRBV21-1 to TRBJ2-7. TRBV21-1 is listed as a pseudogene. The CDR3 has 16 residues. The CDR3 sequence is CASSKREAGHSYEQYF. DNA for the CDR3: TGTGCCAGCAGCAAACGAGAAGCCGGCCACTCCTACGAGCAGTACTTC.

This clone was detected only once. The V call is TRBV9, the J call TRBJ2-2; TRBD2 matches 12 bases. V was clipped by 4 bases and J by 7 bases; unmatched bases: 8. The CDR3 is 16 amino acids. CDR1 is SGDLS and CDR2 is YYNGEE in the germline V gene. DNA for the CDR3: TGTGCCAGCAGCCCTCGGACTAGCGGGAAGAACGGGGAGCTGTTTTTT. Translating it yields CASSPRTSGKNGELFF.

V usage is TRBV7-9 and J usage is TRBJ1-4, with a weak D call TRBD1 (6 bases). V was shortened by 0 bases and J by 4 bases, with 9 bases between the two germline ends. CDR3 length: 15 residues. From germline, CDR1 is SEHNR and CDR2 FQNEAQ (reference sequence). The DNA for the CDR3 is TGTGCCAGCAGCTTAGCTGGGGGCCTTAATGAAAAACTGTTTTTT. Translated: CASSLAGGLNEKLFF.